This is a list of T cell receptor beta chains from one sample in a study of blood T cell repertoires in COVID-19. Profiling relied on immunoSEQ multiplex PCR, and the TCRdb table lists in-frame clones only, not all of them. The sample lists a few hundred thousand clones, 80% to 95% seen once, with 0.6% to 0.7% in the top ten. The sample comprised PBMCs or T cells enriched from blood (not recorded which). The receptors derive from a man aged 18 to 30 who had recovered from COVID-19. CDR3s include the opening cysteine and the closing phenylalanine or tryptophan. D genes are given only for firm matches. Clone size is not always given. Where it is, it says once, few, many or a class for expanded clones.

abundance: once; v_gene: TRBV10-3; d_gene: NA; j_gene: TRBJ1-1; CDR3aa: CAIRLRLEGEAFF; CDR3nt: TGTGCCATCAGACTCAGGTTGGAAGGAGAAGCTTTCTTT
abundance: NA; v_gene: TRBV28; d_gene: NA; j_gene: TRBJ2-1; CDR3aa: CASSLVSNEQFF; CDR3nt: TGTGCCAGCAGTTTAGTGAGCAATGAGCAGTTCTTC
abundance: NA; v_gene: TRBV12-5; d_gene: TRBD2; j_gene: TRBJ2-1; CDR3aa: CASGPSGSNEQFF; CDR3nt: TGTGCTAGTGGTCCCAGCGGGAGTAATGAGCAGTTCTTC
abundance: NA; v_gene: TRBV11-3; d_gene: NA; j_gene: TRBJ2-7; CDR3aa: CASSQVAYEQYF; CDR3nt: TGTGCCAGCAGCCAAGTAGCCTACGAGCAGTACTTC
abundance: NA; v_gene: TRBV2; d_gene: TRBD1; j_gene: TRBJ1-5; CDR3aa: CASKRDRDNQPQHF; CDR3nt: TGTGCCAGCAAGCGTGACAGGGACAATCAGCCCCAGCATTTT
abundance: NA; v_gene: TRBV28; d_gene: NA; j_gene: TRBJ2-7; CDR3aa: CASSLDRGAHEQYF; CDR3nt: TGTGCCAGCAGTTTAGATCGGGGGGCCCACGAGCAGTACTTC
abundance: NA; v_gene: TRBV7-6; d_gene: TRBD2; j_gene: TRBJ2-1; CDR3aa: CASSLGRGGESSYNEQFF; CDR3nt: TGTGCCAGCAGCTTAGGCCGGGGGGGAGAGAGCTCCTACAATGAGCAGTTCTTC
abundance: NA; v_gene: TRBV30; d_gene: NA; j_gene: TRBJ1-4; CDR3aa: CAWSPRRGNEKLFF; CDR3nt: TGTGCCTGGAGTCCTCGAAGGGGAAATGAAAAACTGTTTTTT
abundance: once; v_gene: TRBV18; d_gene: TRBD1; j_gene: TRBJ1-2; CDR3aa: CASSPGTGGDHGYTF; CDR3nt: TGTGCCAGCTCGCCCGGGACAGGGGGCGATCATGGCTACACCTTC
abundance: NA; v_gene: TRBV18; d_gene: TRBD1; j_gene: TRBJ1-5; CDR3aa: CASSPGTEQPQHF; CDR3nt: TGTGCCAGCTCACCCGGGACAGAACAGCCCCAGCATTTT
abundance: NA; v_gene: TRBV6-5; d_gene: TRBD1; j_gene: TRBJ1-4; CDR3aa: CASSYGTGEVEKLFF; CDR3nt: TGTGCCAGCAGTTACGGGACAGGGGAGGTTGAAAAACTGTTTTTT
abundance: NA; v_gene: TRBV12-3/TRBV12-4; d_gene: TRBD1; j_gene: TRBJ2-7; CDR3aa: CASSHNTGGEQYF; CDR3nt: TGTGCCAGCAGTCACAACACAGGGGGCGAGCAGTACTTC
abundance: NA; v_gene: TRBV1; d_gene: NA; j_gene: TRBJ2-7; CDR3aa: CTSSQPGSYEQYF; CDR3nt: TGCACCAGCAGCCAACCCGGCTCCTACGAGCAGTACTTC
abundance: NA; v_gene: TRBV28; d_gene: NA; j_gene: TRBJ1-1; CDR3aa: CASSLARVNTEAFF; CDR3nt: TGTGCCAGCAGTTTAGCCCGAGTTAACACTGAAGCTTTCTTT
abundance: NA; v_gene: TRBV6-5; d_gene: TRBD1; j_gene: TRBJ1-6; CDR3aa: CASSSRGTVNSPLHF; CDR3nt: TGTGCCAGCAGTTCGCGCGGGACAGTAAATTCACCCCTCCACTTT
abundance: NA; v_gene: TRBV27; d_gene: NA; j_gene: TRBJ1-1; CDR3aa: CASGKSDRNTEAFF; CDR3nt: TGTGCCAGCGGGAAATCGGACAGGAACACTGAAGCTTTCTTT
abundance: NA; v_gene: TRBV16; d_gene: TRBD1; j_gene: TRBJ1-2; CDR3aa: CASSQLSTGQGYGYTF; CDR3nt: TGTGCCAGCAGCCAATTGAGCACGGGACAGGGCTATGGCTACACCTTC
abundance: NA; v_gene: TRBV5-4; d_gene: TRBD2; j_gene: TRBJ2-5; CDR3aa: CASSLVSAGVQETQYF; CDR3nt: TGTGCCAGCAGCTTGGTTTCTGCGGGAGTCCAAGAGACCCAGTACTTC
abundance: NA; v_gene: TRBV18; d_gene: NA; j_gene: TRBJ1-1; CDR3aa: CASSPQRGPMGAFF; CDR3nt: TGTGCCAGCTCACCGCAGCGGGGGCCAATGGGGGCTTTCTTT
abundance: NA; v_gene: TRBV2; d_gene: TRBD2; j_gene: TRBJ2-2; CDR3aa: CASSMGLAVNTGELFF; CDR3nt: TGTGCCAGCAGTATGGGACTAGCGGTTAACACCGGGGAGCTGTTTTTT
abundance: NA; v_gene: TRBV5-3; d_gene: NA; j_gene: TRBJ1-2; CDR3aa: CARSFEPNYGYTF; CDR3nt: TGTGCCAGAAGTTTTGAGCCTAACTATGGCTACACCTTC
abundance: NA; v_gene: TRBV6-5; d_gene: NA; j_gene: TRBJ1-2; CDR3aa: CASSYLQGTYGYTF; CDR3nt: TGTGCCAGCAGTTACCTCCAGGGTACCTATGGCTACACCTTC
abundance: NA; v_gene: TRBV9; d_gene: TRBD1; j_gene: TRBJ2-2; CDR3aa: CASSEGQVPRATGELFF; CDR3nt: TGTGCCAGCAGCGAGGGACAGGTTCCGAGGGCTACCGGGGAGCTGTTTTTT
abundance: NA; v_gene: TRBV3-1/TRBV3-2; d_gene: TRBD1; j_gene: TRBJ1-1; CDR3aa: CASSPRDRGGYTEAFF; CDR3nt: TGTGCCAGCAGCCCGCGGGACAGGGGAGGTTATACTGAAGCTTTCTTT
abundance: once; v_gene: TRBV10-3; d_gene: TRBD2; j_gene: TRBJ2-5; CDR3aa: CAIGERGPQETQYF; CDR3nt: TGTGCCATCGGGGAGCGGGGGCCCCAAGAGACCCAGTACTTC
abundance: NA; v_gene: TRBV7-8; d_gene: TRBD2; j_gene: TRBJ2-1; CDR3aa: CASSVLAVQDEQFF; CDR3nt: TGTGCCAGCAGCGTGCTAGCGGTACAGGATGAGCAGTTCTTC
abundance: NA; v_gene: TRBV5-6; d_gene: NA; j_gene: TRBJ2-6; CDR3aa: CASSSYGGLVGANVLTF; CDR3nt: TGTGCCAGCAGCTCGTACGGGGGGCTAGTTGGGGCCAACGTCCTGACTTTC
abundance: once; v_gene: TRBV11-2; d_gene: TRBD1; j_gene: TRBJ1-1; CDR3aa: CASTVQGTNTEAFF; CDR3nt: TGTGCCAGCACCGTACAGGGGACCAACACTGAAGCTTTCTTT
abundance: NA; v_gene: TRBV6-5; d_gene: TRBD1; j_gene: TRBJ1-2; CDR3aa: CASGGQGLAGYTF; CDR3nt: TGTGCCAGCGGAGGACAGGGTCTGGCTGGCTACACCTTC
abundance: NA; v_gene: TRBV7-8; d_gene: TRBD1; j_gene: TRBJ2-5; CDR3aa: CASSPRPRTGQETQYF; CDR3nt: TGTGCCAGCAGCCCTAGGCCCCGGACAGGGCAAGAGACCCAGTACTTC
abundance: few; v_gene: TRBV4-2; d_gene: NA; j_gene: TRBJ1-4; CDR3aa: CASSPSQGTNEKLFF; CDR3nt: TGTGCCAGCAGCCCCTCTCAGGGGACTAATGAAAAACTGTTTTTT
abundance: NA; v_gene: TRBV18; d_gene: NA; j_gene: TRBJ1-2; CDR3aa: CASSPPLSNYGYTF; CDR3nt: TGTGCCAGCTCACCCCCCTTGAGTAACTATGGCTACACCTTC
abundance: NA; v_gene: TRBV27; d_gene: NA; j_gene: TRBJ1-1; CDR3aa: CASTPSGVMNTEAFF; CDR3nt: TGTGCCAGCACTCCGTCAGGGGTCATGAACACTGAAGCTTTCTTT
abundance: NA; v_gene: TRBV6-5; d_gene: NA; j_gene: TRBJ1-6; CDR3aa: CASSYKGGYNSPLHF; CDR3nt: TGTGCCAGCAGTTATAAGGGAGGGTATAATTCACCCCTCCACTTT
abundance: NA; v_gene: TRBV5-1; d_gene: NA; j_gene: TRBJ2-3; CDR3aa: CASSPGGQSDTQYF; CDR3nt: TGCGCCAGCAGCCCCGGGGGGCAGTCAGATACGCAGTATTTT
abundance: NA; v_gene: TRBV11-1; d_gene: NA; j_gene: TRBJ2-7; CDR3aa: CASSLSQGKDEQYF; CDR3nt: TGTGCCAGCAGCCTTAGCCAGGGAAAGGACGAGCAGTACTTC